A single T cell receptor (beta chain) is shown here with its context. This clonotype showed up many times. Its specific antigen is unknown. No base quality values were provided; no much bigger clone lies one nucleotide off. The record originates from a study of low-dose radiotherapy and immunotherapy resistance in tumors (dated by TCRdb to 2022 to 2024). About the full investigation: Cohort 1 received 0.5 Gy per fraction every 2 weeks, with a prescribed total PTV dose of 6.5 Gy. For Cohort 2, the dose was 1 Gy per fraction given every two weeks, adding up to 13 Gy in total across 26 weeks. Nivolumab and ipilimumab were both given intravenously, with nivolumab at a 240 mg flat dose every two weeks and ipilimumab at 1 mg/kg every six weeks. Cyclophosphamide 200 mg/m2 was given intravenously every two weeks, one day before each radiation and immunotherapy administration. Patients took aspirin 300 mg orally once daily for four cycles, starting on cycle 1 day 1. The trial did not randomize participants into treatment groups. Eight patients were included in the translational analysis: three from the first dose cohort and the first five from the second dose cohort.

In light of the paper, this sample's time point label describes: before trial treatment. Donors were enrolled in RACIN, a single-arm phase I dose-escalation trial in which nivolumab, ipilimumab, aspirin, low-dose cyclophosphamide and low-dose radiotherapy were combined. Patients with advanced, TIL-negative solid tumors were considered eligible. The sample was run on an Illumina HiSeq 2500. Superscript III and a set of TRAV- and TRBV-specific primers were used to synthesize first-strand cDNA, so that both TCRalpha and TCRbeta chains were covered. TCRs were amplified with Phusion for 20 to 25 PCR cycles using a constant-region primer together with the adapter attached to the V primers. The MessageAmp II aRNA Amplification Kit was used to amplify the isolated mRNA, with in vitro transcription run for over 15 hours at 37 degrees C. mRNA for TCR sequencing was isolated with the Dynabeads mRNA DIRECT Purification Kit. Indexed Illumina adapters were added in a second Phusion PCR of 25 to 30 cycles, and the PCR products were purified with AMPure XP beads. The paper's processing steps were these. Custom Perl scripts were used to pool TCR sequences that encoded the same protein, to remove out-of-frame sequences, and to calculate the abundance of each clonotype. TCR sequences supported by only a single read were excluded from analysis. Repertoire metrics included Shannon entropy, Gini index, clonality, richness, and frequency of TCRs shared between repertoires. The public reads were quality trimmed at Q25 with fastp and then assembled into clones with MiXCR by TCRdb, keeping productive beta chains. Duplicate CDR3 protein sequences are folded into a single record with the most common DNA and genes. TCRdb, rather than the study authors, made the V and J calls. The sample table records about 82,000 distinct CDR3 sequences; under 20% of these occur just once. The ten largest account for 4.5% to 7.5% of the sample.

The TCR originated in a male donor with prostate cancer. Sequencing used PBMCs, obtained before treatment.

The CDR3 reads as follows: CASSFSQGAVGTQYF. The DNA sequence is as follows: TGCGCCAGCAGCTTTTCACAGGGGGCCGTTGGGACCCAGTACTTC. The sequence joins TRBV5-1 to TRBJ2-5, with 9 bases aligning to TRBD1. V ends up 2 bases short and J 7 bases short, with an unmatched junction base count of 9. Taken from the germline V gene, the CDR1 and CDR2 loops are SGHRS and YFSETQ. The CDR3 goes from the cysteine to the phenylalanine over 15 residues. The retained sequence is limited to the CDR3, 45 bases, with the frame set at the first base.